This TCR beta chain was obtained from a study of CD8+CD57+ T cells in acquired aplastic anemia. Overall study: Sorted CD4+ and CD8+ cells yielded DNA averaging approximately 3 ug. The study, taken as a whole, reports: Patients had fewer than 35 CD8+ CDR3 sequences in common with controls (the shared set). Controls did not differ significantly from patients in CD8+ Simpson's diversity.

The V gene lost 7 bases and the J gene lost 4 bases, with 16 bases spanning the gap. The CDR3 spans 13 residues. Germline lookup yields CDR1 SQVTM and CDR2 ANQGSEA. Researchers used genomic DNA as the template to profile TCR beta VDJ and CDR3. TCRdb fed the reads into MiXCR, producing one record per CDR3 protein. The sample holds roughly 64,000 distinct CDR3 sequences; over 45% are singletons and the top ten take 2% to 3%. This clonotype was detected only once. The antigen is undetermined. What was sequenced was sorted CD4+, CD8+, or CD8+CD57+ T cells (not recorded which) from PBMCs. The sequence was obtained from a human donor in good health, serving as a control. This rearrangement joins TRBV29-1 to TRBJ1-1; the D gene is possibly TRBD1 (5 bases). CDR3 bases: TGCAGCGCGGTAGGGGATTATAGCACTGAAGCTTTCTTT. Amino acid sequence: CSAVGDYSTEAFF.